This record covers a single TCR beta chain. CDR3 length: 14 amino acids. The germline V gene encodes CDR1 SNHLY and CDR2 FYNNEI. V dropped 5 bases and J dropped 0; count of bases not matched to a gene: 1. Clones were read by immunoSEQ multiplex PCR, and TCRdb kept only the in-frame ones, dropping some. The sample carries tens of thousands of clones, roughly 93% recorded once. These data are taken from a study of circulating and synovial CD4+ cells in juvenile arthritis. Sequencing input: CD4+ T cells from blood. This chain links TRBV2 with TRBJ2-7, with 10 bases aligning to TRBD2. The origin of this receptor is a human donor with juvenile idiopathic arthritis. The CDR3, as DNA: TGTGCCAGCAGTTGGACTAGCGGCTCCTACGAGCAGTACTTC. This encodes CASSWTSGSYEQYF.